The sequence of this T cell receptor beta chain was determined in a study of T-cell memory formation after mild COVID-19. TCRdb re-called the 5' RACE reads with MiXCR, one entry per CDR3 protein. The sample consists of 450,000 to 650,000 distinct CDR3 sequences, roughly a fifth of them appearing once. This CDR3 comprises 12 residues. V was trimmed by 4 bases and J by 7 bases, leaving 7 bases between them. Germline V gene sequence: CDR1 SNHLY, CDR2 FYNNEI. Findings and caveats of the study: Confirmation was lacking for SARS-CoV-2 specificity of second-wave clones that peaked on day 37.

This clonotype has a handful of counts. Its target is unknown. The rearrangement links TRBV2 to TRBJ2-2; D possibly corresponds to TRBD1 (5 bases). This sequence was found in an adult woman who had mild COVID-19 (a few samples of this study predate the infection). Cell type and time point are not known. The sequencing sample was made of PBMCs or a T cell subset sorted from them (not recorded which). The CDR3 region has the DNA TGTGCCAGCAGTGCAGGGATCGGGGAGCTGTTTTTT. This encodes CASSAGIGELFF.